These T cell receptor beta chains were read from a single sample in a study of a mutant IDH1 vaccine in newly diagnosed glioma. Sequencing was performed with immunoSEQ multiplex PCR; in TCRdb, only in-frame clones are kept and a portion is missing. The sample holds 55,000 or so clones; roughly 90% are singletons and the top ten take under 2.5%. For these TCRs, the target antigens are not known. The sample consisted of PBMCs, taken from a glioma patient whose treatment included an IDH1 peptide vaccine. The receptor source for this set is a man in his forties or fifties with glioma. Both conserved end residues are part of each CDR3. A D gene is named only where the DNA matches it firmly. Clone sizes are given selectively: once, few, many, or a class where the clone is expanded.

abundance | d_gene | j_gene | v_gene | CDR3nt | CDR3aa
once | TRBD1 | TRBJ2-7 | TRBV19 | TGTGCCAGTAGTATAGTGGGGACAGGGACCTACGAGCAGTACTTC | CASSIVGTGTYEQYF
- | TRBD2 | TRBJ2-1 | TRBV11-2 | TGTGCCAGCAGCTTAGGAGCGGGAGTACCCAATGAGCAGTTCTTC | CASSLGAGVPNEQFF
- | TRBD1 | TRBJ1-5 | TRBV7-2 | TGTGCCAGCAGCTTAGAATGGACAGGGAATCAGCCCCAGCATTTT | CASSLEWTGNQPQHF
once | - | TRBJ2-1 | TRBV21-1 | TGTGCCAGCAGCAAAAAAGGGTTCTTC | CASSKKGFF
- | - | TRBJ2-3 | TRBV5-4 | TGTGCCAGCAGCGTTGACAGTGCCACTAGCACAGATACGCAGTATTTT | CASSVDSATSTDTQYF
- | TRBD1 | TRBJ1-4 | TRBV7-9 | TGTGCCAGCAGCCCGCGTTGGGACAGCGATAATGAAAAACTGTTTTTT | CASSPRWDSDNEKLFF
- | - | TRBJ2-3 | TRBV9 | TGTGCCAGCAGCAAAGAATGGGGGACCACCACAGATACGCAGTATTTT | CASSKEWGTTTDTQYF
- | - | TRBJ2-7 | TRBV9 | TGTGCCAGCAGCCCCCGGACTATCATGGGAGACGAGCAGTACTTC | CASSPRTIMGDEQYF
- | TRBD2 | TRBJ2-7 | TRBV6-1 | TGTGCCAGCAGATCAGCGGGGAGCTCCTACGAGCAGTACTTC | CASRSAGSSYEQYF
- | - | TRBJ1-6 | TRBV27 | TGTGCCAGCAGTGATTCTAGATGGACCAATTCACCCCTCCACTTT | CASSDSRWTNSPLHF
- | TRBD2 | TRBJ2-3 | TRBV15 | TGTGCCACCAGCAGATCGCCCGGACTAGCGGAAACAGATACGCAGTATTTT | CATSRSPGLAETDTQYF
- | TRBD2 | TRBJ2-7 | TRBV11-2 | TGTGCCAGCAGCTTAGATATTGCGGGGGGACAAGTAAAGCAGTACTTC | CASSLDIAGGQVKQYF
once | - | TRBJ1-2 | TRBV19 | TGTGCCAGTAGTCCCGGAGGCCCGAGCTATGGCTACACCTTC | CASSPGGPSYGYTF
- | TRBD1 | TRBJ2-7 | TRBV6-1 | TGTGCCAGCAGTGAAAATATTAGAAGGGGACAGGGTTGGTACGAGCAGTACTTC | CASSENIRRGQGWYEQYF
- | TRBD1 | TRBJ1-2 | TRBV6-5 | TGTGCCAGCAGTTACGGGACAGGGCCGGATGGCTACACCTTC | CASSYGTGPDGYTF
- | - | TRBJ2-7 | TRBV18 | TGTGCCAGCTCACCACCGGCCGAAGGAGGATACGAGCAGTACTTC | CASSPPAEGGYEQYF
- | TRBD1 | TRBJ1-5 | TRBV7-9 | TGTGCCAGCAGTCCGGGACAGGGGGATAGCAATCAGCCCCAGCATTTT | CASSPGQGDSNQPQHF
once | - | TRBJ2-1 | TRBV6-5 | TGTGCCAGCAGTTACGTGGGGGAGGCGGCGAATGAGCAGTTCTTC | CASSYVGEAANEQFF
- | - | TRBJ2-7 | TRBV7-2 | TGTGCCAGCAGCTTAGGAGGGGTAGGGGGTGGCTACGAGCAGTACTTC | CASSLGGVGGGYEQYF
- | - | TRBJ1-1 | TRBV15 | TGTGCCACCAGCAGAGACGGGAGTACTGAAGCTTTCTTT | CATSRDGSTEAFF
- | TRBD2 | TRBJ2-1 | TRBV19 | TGTGCCAGTAGTTTTCTAGCGGGAGAGGCCTACAATGAGCAGTTCTTC | CASSFLAGEAYNEQFF
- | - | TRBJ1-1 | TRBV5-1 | TGCGCCAGCAGCCTGGGACCGCAGAACACTGAAGCTTTCTTT | CASSLGPQNTEAFF
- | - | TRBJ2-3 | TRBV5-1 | TGCGCCAGCAGCTTGGACGACCCTAGCACAGATACGCAGTATTTT | CASSLDDPSTDTQYF
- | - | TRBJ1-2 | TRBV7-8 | TGTGCCAGCAGCTTAGCGGGAGGAAATGGCTACACCTTC | CASSLAGGNGYTF
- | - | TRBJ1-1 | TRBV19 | TGTGCCAGTAGTATGCAGGGTGGTACTGAAGCTTTCTTT | CASSMQGGTEAFF
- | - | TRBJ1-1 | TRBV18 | TGTGCCAGCTCACCTTCCGGCCCGGTGAACACTGAAGCTTTCTTT | CASSPSGPVNTEAFF
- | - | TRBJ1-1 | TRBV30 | TGTGCCTGGAGTGTACGGGTCAATGAAGCTTTCTTT | CAWSVRVNEAFF
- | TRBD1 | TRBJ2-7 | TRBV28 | TGTGCCAGCAGTTCCCCCCGGGACAGTTTGGCCTACGAGCAGTACTTC | CASSSPRDSLAYEQYF
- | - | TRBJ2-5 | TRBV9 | TGTGCCAGCAGCGAGGACAGCTTCAAAGAGACCCAGTACTTC | CASSEDSFKETQYF
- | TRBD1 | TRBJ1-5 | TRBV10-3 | TGTGCCATCAGCACCGGGACAGGGCTTAATCAGCCCCAGCATTTT | CAISTGTGLNQPQHF
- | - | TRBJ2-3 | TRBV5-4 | TGTGCCAGCAGCTTGGAGGGGCGCGGGCAGTATTTT | CASSLEGRGQYF
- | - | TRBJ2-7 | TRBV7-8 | TGTGCCAGCAGCCTAAGCGGCCCGAGGGACTACGAGCAGTACTTC | CASSLSGPRDYEQYF
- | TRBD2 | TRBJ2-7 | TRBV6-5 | TGTGCCAGCAGTGAGGGACTAGCGGTTTACGAGCAGTACTTC | CASSEGLAVYEQYF
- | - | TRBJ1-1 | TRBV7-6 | TGTGCCAGCAGCCATGGACCGAACACTGAAGCTTTCTTT | CASSHGPNTEAFF
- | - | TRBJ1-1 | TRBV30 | TGTGCCTGGAGCCACCCGGGGGGCGGCACTGAAGCTTTCTTT | CAWSHPGGGTEAFF
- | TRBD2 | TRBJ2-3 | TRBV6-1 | TGTGCCAGCAGTGGACTAGCGGGAGGGCCAGATACGCAGTATTTT | CASSGLAGGPDTQYF
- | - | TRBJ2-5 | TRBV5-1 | TGCGCCAGCAGCTACCAAGGGGGTTTGAAGACCCAGTACTTC | CASSYQGGLKTQYF
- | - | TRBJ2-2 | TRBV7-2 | TGTGCCAGCAGCCCGCGGGGCGCCGGCACCGGGGAGCTGTTTTTT | CASSPRGAGTGELFF
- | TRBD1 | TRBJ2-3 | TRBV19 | TGTGCCAGTAGTGGATATCGACAGGGGGGAGGAGATACGCAGTATTTT | CASSGYRQGGGDTQYF
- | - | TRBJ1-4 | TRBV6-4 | TGTGCCAGTGGGGGACACCGTTTTAATGAAAAACTGTTTTTT | CASGGHRFNEKLFF
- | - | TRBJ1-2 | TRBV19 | TGTGCCATAAGAAGGGGCTATGGCTACACCTTC | CAIRRGYGYTF
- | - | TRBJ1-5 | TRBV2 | TGTGCCAGCAGTGATGTCACAAGTAATCAGCCCCAGCATTTT | CASSDVTSNQPQHF
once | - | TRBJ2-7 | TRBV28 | TGTGCCAGCAGTTTATGGGGAGCGGCCTTGTCCTACGAGCAGTACTTC | CASSLWGAALSYEQYF
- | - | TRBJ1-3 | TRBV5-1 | TGCGCCAGCAGTCTACGGGGAAACACCATATATTTT | CASSLRGNTIYF
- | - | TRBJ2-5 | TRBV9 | TGTGCCAGCAGCCTAGATGGTCGGCAAGAGACCCAGTACTTC | CASSLDGRQETQYF
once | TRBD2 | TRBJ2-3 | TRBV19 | TGTGCCAGTAGTATCCCCCGGGAGGGCACAGATACGCAGTATTTT | CASSIPREGTDTQYF
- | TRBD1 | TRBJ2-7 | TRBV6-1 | TGTGCCAGCAGCGCCCGGACAGGAGGATCCTACGAGCAGTACTTC | CASSARTGGSYEQYF
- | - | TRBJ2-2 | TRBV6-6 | TGTGCCAGCAGTTACTCGGTTGCGGGGGAGCTGTTTTTT | CASSYSVAGELFF
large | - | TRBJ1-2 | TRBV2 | TGTGCCAGCAGTGAAGGGGAAAGGGAGGATGGCTACACCTTC | CASSEGEREDGYTF
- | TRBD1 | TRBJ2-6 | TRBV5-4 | TGTGCCAGCAGCGGGCGACAGGGTAGCTCGGGGGCCAACGTCCTGACTTTC | CASSGRQGSSGANVLTF
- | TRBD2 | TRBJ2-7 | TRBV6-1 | TGTGCCAGCAGTCAATCGTCTCGGCTAGCGGTACTGGACTTC | CASSQSSRLAVLDF
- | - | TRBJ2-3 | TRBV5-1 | TGCGCCAGCAGCTTGGAGGGGGGGGTTCTAGATACGCAGTATTTT | CASSLEGGVLDTQYF
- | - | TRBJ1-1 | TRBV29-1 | TGCAGCGTTGATGGTGGCAGGGCTTCTGGAGCTTTCTTT | CSVDGGRASGAFF
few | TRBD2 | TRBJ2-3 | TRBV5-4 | TGTGCCAGCAGCAGAGAAGTCCTAGCGGGGGGGATATCAGATACGCAGTATTTT | CASSREVLAGGISDTQYF
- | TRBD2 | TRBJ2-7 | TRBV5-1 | TGCGCCAGCAGCTTGGATAGCGGGAGGGCCTACGAGCAGTACTTC | CASSLDSGRAYEQYF
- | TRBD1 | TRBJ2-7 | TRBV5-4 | TGTGCCAGCAGCGCTTTGACAGGGTCCCGCGAGCAGTACTTC | CASSALTGSREQYF
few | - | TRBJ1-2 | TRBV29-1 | TGCAGCGTTCAGGACAGAAACTATGGCTACACCTTC | CSVQDRNYGYTF
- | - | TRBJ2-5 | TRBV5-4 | TGTGCCAGCAGCTTGGAAACTACTCCCCGGGAGACCCAGTACTTC | CASSLETTPRETQYF
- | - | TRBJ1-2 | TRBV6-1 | TGTGCCAGCCGCCGGCCCGGTTTCCGGGTCTATGGCTACACCTTC | CASRRPGFRVYGYTF
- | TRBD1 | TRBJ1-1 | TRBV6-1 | TGTGCCAGCAGTGAAAGGGGACAGCAAGCTTTCTTT | CASSERGQQAFF